Below, 32 T cell receptor beta chains from the same sample are listed, as sequenced in a study of blood T cells in healthy people across ages. A second PCR, run for about 6 to 11 cycles, used a sample-barcoded 5' primer plus a J-beta primer mix. MiXCR, applied by TCRdb to the 5' RACE reads, yields one record per CDR3 protein. This table has about 800,000 distinct CDR3 sequences, around a quarter appearing once. The data also belong to a second study, concerning T cells of mothers and their children.

Source material: blood. These receptors were obtained from a boy between 10 and 17 years old in good health.

This clonotype has just a few counts. The chain links TRBV2 to TRBJ2-4; a possible D gene is TRBD2 (6 bases). The CDR3 sequence is 12 residues long. Germline V gene sequence: CDR1 SNHLY, CDR2 FYNNEI. V was shortened by 6 bases and J by 12 bases, with 15 bases between the two germline ends. CDR3 bases: TGTGCCAGCAGGGGGGACTCTCCCTATCAGTACTTC. Residues: CASRGDSPYQYF.

This clonotype has only a few counts. The J gene is TRBJ2-5, the V gene TRBV9; D might be TRBD1 (6 bases). With the DNA end fitting TRBJ2-7 better, the J assignment may be wrong. The CDR3 is made up of 16 amino acids. CDR1 and CDR2 (germline): SGDLS, YYNGEE. The CDR3 nucleotides are TGTGCCAGCAGCGTTGAGGGGGACGGAAGCTCCTACGAGCAGTACTTC. This codes for CASSVEGDGSSYEQYF.

Concerning this clonotype itself: An end of the junction does not agree with germline; a read error may underlie this. The genes are TRBV11-2 and TRBJ2-3; 9 bases agree with TRBD1. Per germline, CDR1 SGHAT and CDR2 FQNNGV. The CDR3 length is 15 residues. The CDR3 region is CASSVDRGGTDTQYF. The CDR3 DNA reads TGTGCCAGCAGCGTAGACAGGGGGGGGACAGATACGCAGTATTTT.

The chain combines TRBV29-1 with TRBJ2-5; D is tentatively TRBD1 or TRBD2 (5 bases each). The V gene lost 5 bases and the J gene lost 5 bases, with 15 bases spanning the gap. Germline loops: CDR1 SQVTM, CDR2 ANQGSEA. The CDR3 is made up of 13 amino acids. The CDR3 DNA reads as TGCAGCGTTATCAAGGGACCTCTGGAGACCCAGTACTTC. Translation: CSVIKGPLETQYF.

The chain is built from TRBV29-1 and TRBJ2-5; D gene uncertain. Germline V gene lookup returns CDR1 SQVTM and CDR2 ANQGSEA. The CDR3 has 10 residues. Trimming took off 7 bases at V and 5 bases at J, with 8 bases between the two ends. The CDR3 loop reads CSGARETQYF. The DNA of the CDR3 is TGCAGCGGAGCTAGGGAGACCCAGTACTTC.

This clonotype was observed a few times. This chain links TRBV6-2 or TRBV6-3 with TRBJ2-7, with a tentative D call TRBD1 (7 bases). Trimming removed 2 bases from V and 3 bases from J, with 11 bases in between. Germline CDR1 reads MNHEY; CDR2 reads SVGEGT. There are 14 residues in the CDR3. CDR3 nucleotide sequence: TGTGCCAGCAGTTACCGACAGGGACTCTACGAGCAGTACTTC. Its translation is CASSYRQGLYEQYF.

This clonotype was picked up a small number of times. J is TRBJ1-4 and V is TRBV7-9; D is perhaps TRBD1 (5 bases). Germline CDR1 reads SEHNR; CDR2 reads FQNEAQ (reference sequence). This CDR3 region has 15 residues. Trimming took 1 base from V and 4 from J, leaving 10 bases between them. CDR3: CASSLEGPINEKLFF. The CDR3 nucleotides read TGTGCCAGCAGCTTAGAGGGACCCATTAATGAAAAACTGTTTTTT.

This sequence joins TRBV29-1 and TRBJ2-1, with D unclear. Germline CDR1 SQVTM, CDR2 ANQGSEA. This CDR3 contains 12 residues. Trimming cost V 7 bases and J 7 bases, with 14 bases left between them. The DNA of the CDR3 is TGCAGCGCAAACACTAATAAAAATGAGCAGTTCTTC. Protein: CSANTNKNEQFF.

This clonotype was counted only a few times. V is TRBV28 and J is TRBJ2-7; D possibly matches TRBD1 or TRBD2 (6 bases each). V shed 4 bases and J shed 3 bases, with 25 bases lying between them. CDR3 size: 18 residues. The germline V gene has CDR1 MDHEN and CDR2 SYDVKM. Here the CDR3 DNA reads TGTGCCAGCAGTTCGACTTCGGGGGCTCGGGGAAATTACTACGAGCAGTACTTC. This gives the protein CASSSTSGARGNYYEQYF.

This clonotype was picked up a small number of times. The chain combines TRBV20-1 with TRBJ1-2; 7 bases are a match to TRBD1. With V trimmed by 3 bases and J by 10 bases, 11 bases remained unmatched. The CDR3 is 13 amino acids. Germline V gives CDR1 DFQATT, CDR2 SNEGSKA (reference sequence). The CDR3 DNA reads as TGCAGTGCTAGGAGTACAGGGGTCGGGAACTACACCTTC. This translates into CSARSTGVGNYTF.

This clonotype came up a few times. The chain combines TRBV7-9 with TRBJ2-7; D gene unclear. The DNA end is more similar to TRBJ2-1, so the J call may be wrong. The CDR3 sequence is 16 residues long. From germline, CDR1 is SEHNR and CDR2 FQNEAQ (reference sequence). The DNA of the CDR3 is TGTGCCAGCAGCTCACCCCGGACGCCGCTTTACAATGAGCAGTTCTTC. Translated, it gives CASSSPRTPLYNEQFF.

The rearrangement links TRBV7-2 to TRBJ1-2; weak D call: TRBD1 (6 bases). This CDR3 is 14 amino acids long. Germline CDR1 and CDR2: SGHTA and FQGNSA. Trimming stripped 5 bases from V and 8 bases from J, with 18 bases between. This CDR3 reads CASSPYGTYGGYTF. The CDR3 DNA sequence: TGTGCCAGCAGCCCCTACGGGACATATGGGGGCTACACCTTC.

This clonotype was recorded a few times. V gene TRBV10-3 combines with J gene TRBJ1-6; D gene uncertain. This CDR3 comprises 12 residues. In germline, CDR1 is ENHRY, CDR2 SYGVKD. Trimming removed 10 bases from V and 6 bases from J, with 10 bases in between. The CDR3 sequence: CATRATNSPLHF. The CDR3 nucleotides read TGTGCCACCCGGGCTACTAATTCACCCCTCCACTTT.

V is TRBV9 and J is TRBJ2-3; a possible D gene is TRBD1 (7 bases). Per germline, CDR1 SGDLS and CDR2 YYNGEE. Trimming pared 0 bases from V and 4 bases from J, leaving 12 bases between. This CDR3 comprises 15 residues. CDR3 DNA sequence: TGTGCCAGCAGCGTAGCAGGGGGGCGCCCAGATACGCAGTATTTT. It encodes CASSVAGGRPDTQYF.

The chain couples TRBV14 to TRBJ2-1; D is unclear. The CDR3 covers 16 residues. From germline, CDR1 is SGHDN and CDR2 FVKESK. V was clipped by 0 bases and J by 6 bases, with 15 bases between them. The CDR3 DNA reads TGTGCCAGCAGCCAAGAGGGCGTACTTGCTGGCAATGAGCAGTTCTTC. Protein product: CASSQEGVLAGNEQFF.

This clonotype was found a few times. The V and J genes are TRBV15 and TRBJ2-7, with D possibly matching TRBD1 (6 bases). The CDR3 is made up of 13 amino acids. CDR1 and CDR2 from the germline V gene are LNHNV and YYDKDF (reference sequence). Trimming stripped 6 bases from V and 5 bases from J, with 14 bases between. The CDR3 DNA is TGTGCCACCAGGCCCGGGACAAAAGACGAGCAGTACTTC. It encodes CATRPGTKDEQYF.

The V and J genes are TRBV20-1 and TRBJ1-5; 9 bases are a match to TRBD1. Germline V gives CDR1 DFQATT, CDR2 SNEGSKA (reference sequence). The CDR3 runs 16 residues. Trimming at V came to 3 bases and at J to 0 bases, leaving 6 bases not matched to a gene. CDR3 sequence reads: CSASPGTGYSNQPQHF. In DNA, the CDR3 is TGCAGTGCTAGCCCAGGGACAGGGTATAGCAATCAGCCCCAGCATTTT.

This rearrangement joins TRBV27 to TRBJ2-5; TRBD1 is a possible D gene (6 bases). The germline gives CDR1 MNHEY, CDR2 SMNVEV (reference sequence). The CDR3 runs to 14 residues. V was cut by 5 bases and J by 5 bases, with 15 bases left in between. In DNA, the CDR3 is TGTGCCAGCAGTCGCAGGGGATCGTGGGAGACCCAGTACTTC. Translating gives CASSRRGSWETQYF.

The chain recombines TRBV20-1 with TRBJ2-6, with D possibly being TRBD1 or TRBD2 (5 bases each). This CDR3 region has 16 residues. With 1 base removed from V and 2 bases from J, the gap between germline ends came to 12 bases. CDR1 is DFQATT and CDR2 is SNEGSKA in the germline V gene (reference sequence). CDR3 DNA: TGCAGTGCTAGAGTAGCCGGGGCGGCTGGGGCCAACGTCCTGACTTTC. It specifies CSARVAGAAGANVLTF.

The chain combines TRBV12-3 or TRBV12-4 with TRBJ2-7, with D possibly being TRBD1 or TRBD2 (7 bases each). This CDR3 is 15 amino acids long. Trimming cost V 5 bases and J 3 bases, with 17 bases left between them. In DNA form, the CDR3 reads TGTGCCAGCAGTCAGGGGGGGGGGAGCATCTACGAGCAGTACTTC. This translates into CASSQGGGSIYEQYF.

The sample holds one count of this clonotype. The CDR3 DNA reads TGTGCCAGCAGCTTAGTTCCGGGACAGGGGGCTATCGAGCAGTACTTC. Protein product: CASSLVPGQGAIEQYF. The V call is TRBV7-6, the J call TRBJ2-7; 12 nucleotides agree with TRBD1. Germline loops: CDR1 SGHVS, CDR2 FNYEAQ. The V and J ends lost 1 base and 6 bases, in that order; junction bases with no gene match: 7. The CDR3 is 16 amino acids.

This clonotype occurred a few times. The chain employs TRBV19 and TRBJ1-2; D is unclear. V dropped 3 bases and J dropped 8 bases, with 10 bases sitting between them. The CDR3 runs to 12 residues. Germline V CDR1 and CDR2: LNHDA, SQIVND (reference sequence). The CDR3 nucleotides are TGTGCCAGTAGTATTGGAATCAGGGGCTACACCTTC. It specifies CASSIGIRGYTF.

This clonotype was seen a few times. V usage is TRBV7-9 and J usage is TRBJ2-5, with D perhaps TRBD1 (6 bases). V was shortened by 4 bases and J by 0 bases, with 12 bases between the two germline ends. Germline CDR1 is SEHNR and CDR2 is FQNEAQ (reference sequence). The CDR3 runs 15 residues. This chain's CDR3 is CASSYTQGDQETQYF. CDR3 in DNA: TGTGCCAGCAGCTACACACAGGGCGACCAAGAGACCCAGTACTTC.

This clonotype was recorded a few times. The chain joins TRBV12-3 or TRBV12-4 to TRBJ2-7; TRBD2 agrees at 9 bases. V was pared by 7 bases and J by 7 bases, with 8 bases of the junction left unmatched. This CDR3 is 13 amino acids long. Here the CDR3 DNA reads TGTGCCAGCACCCCGGGACTAGCCGGAGAGCAGTACTTC. It translates to CASTPGLAGEQYF.

This clonotype was counted between two and nine times. The gene calls are TRBV9 and TRBJ2-5; D unresolved. The J call may be mistaken, given a closer DNA end match to TRBJ2-7. Germline CDR1 reads SGDLS; CDR2 reads YYNGEE. The CDR3 contains 15 residues. The CDR3 DNA reads as TGTGCCAGCAGCGTAGGTGGGCAACTCTCCTACGAGCAGTACTTC. Translated, it gives CASSVGGQLSYEQYF.

This CDR3 reads CASHPSEGLGEKLFF. The CDR3 DNA reads TGTGCCAGCCACCCGTCGGAGGGGCTCGGTGAAAAACTGTTTTTT. The chain couples TRBV9 to TRBJ1-4; possibly TRBD1 for D (5 bases). V was cut by 7 bases and J by 7 bases, with 20 bases left in between. The CDR3 is 15 residues long. Looked up from germline, CDR1 is SGDLS and CDR2 is YYNGEE.

The chain combines TRBV5-1 with TRBJ1-1; D gene ambiguous. CDR3 length: 15 amino acids. CDR1 is SGHRS and CDR2 is YFSETQ in the germline V gene. Trimming took 3 bases from V and 1 from J, leaving 13 bases between them. CDR3 bases: TGCGCCAGCAGCTCGGGTCCGGAGGGGAACACTGAAGCTTTCTTT. Its translation: CASSSGPEGNTEAFF.

This clonotype was recorded a few times. V is TRBV20-1 and J is TRBJ2-4; TRBD1 might be the D (5 bases). This CDR3 has 15 amino acids. Per the germline V gene, CDR1 is DFQATT and CDR2 is SNEGSKA (reference sequence). Trimming took 6 bases from V and 5 from J, leaving 20 bases between them. The CDR3 nucleotides read TGCAGTGCCCTGGGGCTGCACTCGGCAGAAAACATTCAGTACTTC. It translates to CSALGLHSAENIQYF.

Note on this clonotype: With a much larger clone just one base away, this may be a read error. V and J are TRBV3-1 and TRBJ1-2; 7 positions agree with TRBD1. Germline V gene lookup returns CDR1 LGHDT and CDR2 YNNKEL (reference sequence). There are 12 residues in the CDR3. Written as DNA, the CDR3 is TGTACCAGTTCGGACAGGAACTATGGCTACACCTTC. This gives the protein CTSSDRNYGYTF.

This clonotype showed up just a few times. J is TRBJ2-3 and V is TRBV9; TRBD2 is a possible D gene (6 bases). The V end was cut by 3 bases, the J end by 7 bases, with 9 bases between. The CDR3 is 12 residues long. Germline values: CDR1 SGDLS, CDR2 YYNGEE. CDR3 in DNA: TGTGCCAGCAGCGAGACTAGTAATACGCAGTATTTT. Translation gives CASSETSNTQYF.

The genes are TRBV6-5 and TRBJ1-1, with D unresolved. The CDR3 extends over 19 amino acids. V was shortened by 0 bases and J by 0 bases, with 20 bases between the two germline ends. The germline V gene encodes CDR1 MNHEY and CDR2 SVGAGI. The CDR3: CASSYSLSRLSTLNTEAFF. The DNA of the CDR3 is TGTGCCAGCAGTTACTCGCTCTCCAGGCTATCGACACTGAACACTGAAGCTTTCTTT.

The chain has TRBV29-1 and TRBJ2-2, with TRBD1 matching 7 bases. CDR1 SQVTM and CDR2 ANQGSEA come from the germline V gene. The CDR3 has 15 residues. Losses at the gene ends were 6 bases for V and 0 bases for J; bases not matched to a gene: 7. CDR3 in DNA: TGCAGCGTGGAAACAGGGGCCTCGAACACCGGGGAGCTGTTTTTT. This translates into CSVETGASNTGELFF.